Below, 16 T cell receptor beta chains from the same sample are listed, as sequenced in a study of blood T cells in healthy people across ages. Sample-barcoded 5' priming and a J-beta primer mix drove a second PCR of 7 to 11 cycles. TCRdb re-called the 5' RACE reads with MiXCR, one entry per CDR3 protein. The sample lists around 1,700,000 distinct CDR3 sequences; 28% were seen once. Sequencing was carried out using blood. These receptors all come from a woman between 25 and 40 years old in good health.

The rearrangement links TRBV20-1 to TRBJ2-3; 12 nucleotides align to TRBD2. Germline V gives CDR1 DFQATT, CDR2 SNEGSKA (reference sequence). This CDR3 region has 19 residues. Losses at the gene ends were 0 bases for V and 0 bases for J; bases not matched to a gene: 10. This CDR3 is CSARDPLAGGGPSTDTQYF. CDR3 bases: TGCAGTGCTAGAGATCCCCTAGCGGGGGGGGGGCCCAGCACAGATACGCAGTATTTT.

The rearrangement uses TRBV10-2 and TRBJ1-2, with 8 positions matching TRBD1. The V and J ends lost 7 bases and 4 bases, in that order; junction bases with no gene match: 8. Germline CDR1 is WSHSY and CDR2 is SAAADI. CDR3 length: 14 amino acids. The CDR3 sequence is CASTRDRSSYGYTF. CDR3 DNA sequence: TGCGCCAGCACCAGGGACAGGTCTTCCTATGGCTACACCTTC.

This clonotype was counted ten times or more. This chain links TRBV5-1 with TRBJ2-7; D uncertain. The length of the CDR3 is 12 residues. Germline V gene lookup returns CDR1 SGHRS and CDR2 YFSETQ. Deletions cut 6 bases from V and 4 bases from J, with 11 bases between. CDR3 in amino acids: CASIRVEYEQYF. CDR3 bases: TGCGCCAGCATAAGGGTCGAATACGAGCAGTACTTC.

There are a few counts of this clonotype. The V gene is TRBV7-2, the J gene TRBJ2-7, with D unresolved. Looked up from germline, CDR1 is SGHTA and CDR2 is FQGNSA. There are 14 residues in the CDR3. The V and J ends lost 0 bases and 2 bases respectively, with 8 bases between them. CDR3 coding DNA: TGTGCCAGCAGCTTAGCCGGCTACACCTACGAGCAGTACTTC. The encoded protein is CASSLAGYTYEQYF.

This chain uses TRBV7-2 with TRBJ1-2; 10 bases are shared with TRBD1. The CDR3 totals 15 residues. In germline, CDR1 is SGHTA, CDR2 FQGNSA. Trimming at V came to 5 bases and at J to 7 bases, leaving 10 bases not matched to a gene. Here the CDR3 DNA reads TGTGCCAGCAGCGCAGGCCGAGACAGGGGGCTTGGCTACACCTTC. It is translated as CASSAGRDRGLGYTF.

The genes are TRBV3-1 and TRBJ2-3; no firm D call. V was clipped by 6 bases and J by 3 bases, with 13 bases between them. This CDR3 has 14 residues. CDR1 LGHDT and CDR2 YNNKEL come from the germline V gene (reference sequence). CDR3 sequence: CASSRRKGTDTQYF. CDR3 in DNA: TGTGCCAGCAGTCGCCGGAAAGGGACAGATACGCAGTATTTT.

The V call is TRBV3-1, the J call TRBJ2-3; the D gene is possibly TRBD2 (6 bases). This CDR3 has 13 residues. Germline CDR1 is LGHDT and CDR2 is YNNKEL (reference sequence). Deletions cut 0 bases from V and 10 bases from J, with 11 bases between. This chain's CDR3 is CASSQDERAPQYF. The CDR3 region has the DNA TGTGCCAGCAGCCAAGACGAGCGGGCGCCGCAGTATTTT.

This clonotype was observed at least ten times. This chain connects TRBV20-1 to TRBJ2-7, with D possibly matching TRBD2 (6 bases). The V gene's germline CDR1 is DFQATT and CDR2 SNEGSKA (reference sequence). There are 14 residues in the CDR3. V lost 0 bases to trimming and J lost 4 bases, with 13 bases between them. This CDR3 reads CSARDGGMVYEQYF. The CDR3 DNA reads TGCAGTGCTAGAGATGGGGGGATGGTGTACGAGCAGTACTTC.

The gene calls are TRBV7-2 and TRBJ2-5, with 10 bases identical to TRBD2. This CDR3 contains 14 residues. Germline V gene data show CDR1 as SGHTA and CDR2 as FQGNSA. Trimming cost V 5 bases and J 5 bases; bases outside gene matches: 5. CDR3 coding DNA: TGTGCCAGCAGCGCCCGACTAGCGGGTGAGACCCAGTACTTC. Its translation is CASSARLAGETQYF.

This clonotype was found a few times. The chain is built from TRBV2 and TRBJ2-1, with TRBD2 matching over 10 bases. Per germline, CDR1 SNHLY and CDR2 FYNNEI. J lost 5 bases, V lost 6 bases, and 7 bases had no gene match. The CDR3 length is 15 residues. CDR3 DNA sequence: TGTGCCAGCAGCGGAAAGCGGGAGGGCGACAATGAGCAGTTCTTC. It specifies CASSGKREGDNEQFF.

This clonotype was seen a handful of times. The rearrangement joins TRBV6-2 or TRBV6-3 to TRBJ1-5, with D uncertain. CDR1 and CDR2 (germline): MNHEY, SVGEGT. The CDR3 has 15 residues. V lost 5 bases to trimming and J lost 1 base, with 12 bases between them. Here the CDR3 reads CASSPSGKSNQPQHF. The CDR3, as DNA: TGTGCCAGCAGTCCCTCGGGAAAGAGCAATCAGCCCCAGCATTTT.

As regards this clonotype: With a much larger clone just one base away, this may be a read error. V usage is TRBV4-3 and J usage is TRBJ2-3; 7 nucleotides match TRBD1. Germline-derived CDR1 and CDR2 are LGHNA and YSLEER. The CDR3 is 15 amino acids. The CDR3, as DNA: TGCGCCGGCAGCCAAGACAGGGACCTCTGGGATACGCAGTATTTT. This gives the protein CAGSQDRDLWDTQYF.

This clonotype was detected only once. This could be a read error, since a much larger clone is one nucleotide away. The chain carries TRBV10-3 and TRBJ2-3, with D possibly being TRBD1 (6 bases). In germline, CDR1 is ENHRY, CDR2 SYGVKD. This CDR3 region has 13 residues. The V end was cut by 5 bases, the J end by 1 base, with 7 bases between. The CDR3, as DNA: TGTGCCATCAGTCACAGGGGCACAGATACGCAGTATTTT. Protein sequence: CAISHRGTDTQYF.

The chain links TRBV4-3 to TRBJ2-1; a weak D match, TRBD2 (7 bases). CDR3 length equals 16 residues. Germline V CDR1 and CDR2: LGHNA, YSLEER. Between the trimmed V and J ends, which lost 4 bases and 8 bases, there was a span of 21 bases. DNA of the CDR3: TGCGCCAGCAGCCCTAACGAGGGGGGGTTGACGGATGAGCAGTTCTTC. Its protein is CASSPNEGGLTDEQFF.

This clonotype has a handful of counts. The J gene is TRBJ1-1, the V gene TRBV28; no clear D. Germline CDR1 MDHEN, CDR2 SYDVKM. V was cut by 3 bases and J by 0 bases, with 11 bases left in between. The CDR3 loop spans 15 amino acids. The CDR3 loop reads CASSLYPQMNTEAFF. The CDR3 nucleotides are TGTGCCAGCAGTTTGTACCCCCAGATGAACACTGAAGCTTTCTTT.

The chain couples TRBV7-3 to TRBJ1-5; D possibly corresponds to TRBD1 (5 bases). This CDR3 contains 13 residues. CDR1 and CDR2 (germline): SGHTA, FQGTGA. Trimming removed 4 bases from V and 6 bases from J, with 10 bases in between. The CDR3 DNA follows: TGTGCCAGCAGCTGGGGGTCCGGTCAGCCCCAGCATTTT. It codes for CASSWGSGQPQHF.